Reported below is one T cell receptor beta chain. Antigen unknown. The V and J ends lost 0 bases and 5 bases respectively, with 8 bases between them. CDR1 SGHVS and CDR2 FNYEAQ come from the germline V gene. The CDR3 has 13 residues. Here immunoSEQ multiplex PCR was the method, and the copy in TCRdb shows in-frame clones only, minus some. The table lists about 59,000 clones, about 86% of them singletons. The data originate from a study of Tregs in tolerant kidney transplant recipients. Study results and caveats: This study did not directly address biological reproducibility. Few patients were studied, so findings need validation in larger groups.

What was sequenced was CD4+ T cells from blood. This sequence joins TRBV7-6 and TRBJ2-7; D gene unclear. The sequence was obtained from a human donor in good health. CDR3 loop: CASSLAGRDEQYF. CDR3 nucleotide sequence: TGTGCCAGCAGCTTAGCGGGTAGAGACGAGCAGTACTTC. Complete variable domain (other parts from reference TRBV7-6 and TRBJ2-7): GAGVSQSPRYKVTKRGQDVALRCDPISGHVSLYWYRQALGQGPEFLTYFNYEAQQDKSGLPNDRFSAERPEGSISTLTIQRTEQRDSAMYRCASSLAGRDEQYFGPGTRLTVT.